Presented here are 3 T cell receptor beta chains from one specimen sequenced in a study of blood T cells in healthy people across ages (dated by TCRdb to the mid-2010s). Library preparation used 5' RACE. The sample was run on an Illumina HiSeq 2500. A second PCR of roughly 6 to 11 cycles was run with a J-beta primer mix and a sample-barcoded 5' primer. In TCRdb, the public reads were trimmed at Q25 with fastp and aligned with MiXCR, with productive beta chains retained. Every CDR3 protein is listed once, alongside the most common genes and DNA of its rows. In all, the sample holds some 930,000 distinct CDR3 sequences, and 25% to 35% of those were seen once. The ten biggest clones cover 9.5% to 13% of the sample. Another study also made use of these data, one on T cells of mothers and their children.

The sample comprised blood. The source is a woman in her thirties or forties in good health.

The chain combines TRBV9 with TRBJ1-5; no definite D call. Germline CDR1 SGDLS, CDR2 YYNGEE. With 0 bases removed from V and 8 bases from J, the gap between germline ends came to 9 bases. There are 13 residues in the CDR3. The CDR3, as DNA: TGTGCCAGCAGCGTAGGGGCCATCGAGCCCCAGCATTTT. Residues: CASSVGAIEPQHF.

The chain employs TRBV28 and TRBJ2-1; 7 nucleotides match TRBD1. The V gene end was trimmed by 3 bases and the J gene end by 4 bases; junction bases not matched to a gene: 12. Germline assignment: CDR1 MDHEN and CDR2 SYDVKM. CDR3 size: 17 residues. The CDR3 here is CASSFLPQGEFYNEQFF. The DNA of the CDR3 is TGTGCCAGCAGTTTCCTCCCGCAGGGGGAGTTTTACAATGAGCAGTTCTTC.

This clonotype was observed a few times. The chain recombines TRBV3-1 with TRBJ2-3; D unresolved. Germline CDR1 is LGHDT and CDR2 is YNNKEL (reference sequence). Trimming took off 0 bases at V and 4 bases at J, with 8 bases between the two ends. The CDR3 consists of 14 residues. Here the CDR3 reads CASSQEAIADTQYF. The CDR3 DNA sequence: TGTGCCAGCAGCCAAGAGGCTATAGCAGATACGCAGTATTTT.